This T cell receptor (beta chain) comes out of a study of cytomegalovirus exposure and HLA in healthy donors. The CDR3 is 16 amino acids. Germline assignment: CDR1 KGHSH and CDR2 LQKENI. With 6 bases clipped from V and 11 bases from J, the junction kept 19 bases outside the gene matches. It was with 60 Vbeta and 13 Jbeta primers that the PCR ran. Sequencing was performed with immunoSEQ multiplex PCR; in TCRdb, only in-frame clones are kept and a portion is missing. Counted here are roughly 81,000 clones, 70% to 85% occurring once; the ten biggest clones make up roughly 2.5%. The rearrangement joins TRBV18 to TRBJ1-1; 9 nucleotides match TRBD1. Material: PBMCs. The sequence was collected from a man aged 25 to 45 in good health and CMV-seronegative. CDR3 region: CASSPDRGGPRNVAFF. The CDR3 nucleotides are TGTGCCAGCTCGCCGGACAGGGGAGGACCCAGGAACGTTGCTTTCTTT.